Following are 26 T cell receptor beta chains from one sample sequenced in a study of cytomegalovirus exposure and HLA in healthy donors. PCR employed 60 Vbeta and 13 Jbeta primers. Here immunoSEQ multiplex PCR was the method, and the copy in TCRdb shows in-frame clones only, minus some. Of more than 95,000 clones in the sample, less than 80% are singletons; the top ten hold over 2.5%. Sequencing was performed on PBMCs. The receptors derive from a woman aged 45-59 years in good health and CMV-seronegative.

This chain connects TRBV7-8 to TRBJ2-1; D is uncertain. In germline, CDR1 is SGHVS, CDR2 FQNEAQ. This CDR3 is built from 17 residues. Trimming stripped 4 bases from V and 4 bases from J, with 20 bases between. CDR3 sequence: CASSSLQAQPAYNEQFF. The DNA of the CDR3 is TGTGCCAGCAGCTCCCTGCAGGCTCAGCCCGCGTACAATGAGCAGTTCTTC. Complete variable domain (other parts from reference TRBV7-8 and TRBJ2-1): GAGVSQSPRYKVAKRGQDVALRCDPISGHVSLFWYQQALGQGPEFLTYFQNEAQLDKSGLPSDRFFAERPEGSVSTLKIQRTQQEDSAVYLCASSSLQAQPAYNEQFFGPGTRLTVL.

The rearrangement uses TRBV11-2 and TRBJ2-3, with D maybe TRBD2 (5 bases). The CDR3 covers 19 residues. Germline-derived CDR1 and CDR2 are SGHAT and FQNNGV. The ends were cut back, 1 base at V and 6 bases at J, with 26 bases in the middle. CDR3 amino acids: CASSLVIWDAEEERDTQYF. The CDR3 DNA sequence: TGTGCCAGCAGCTTAGTAATTTGGGATGCGGAGGAGGAGCGGGATACGCAGTATTTT.

This clone was recorded only once. V is TRBV7-6 and J is TRBJ2-2; 9 bases are shared with TRBD1. The CDR3 is made up of 17 amino acids. CDR1 is SGHVS, CDR2 FNYEAQ, per germline. The junction had 10 bases not matched to a gene; V was cut back by 4 bases and J by 4 bases. CDR3 residues: CASSSTGGVHSTGELFF. The DNA of the CDR3 is TGTGCCAGCAGCTCCACAGGGGGCGTACACTCCACCGGGGAGCTGTTTTTT.

V usage is TRBV7-2 and J usage is TRBJ1-3; 8 bases line up with TRBD1. V was pared by 3 bases and J by 4 bases, with 8 bases of the junction left unmatched. CDR1 is SGHTA and CDR2 is FQGNSA in the germline V gene. The CDR3 covers 16 residues. For the CDR3, the DNA is TGTGCCAGCAGCTTTCAGACAGGGGCTCCGGGAAACACCATATATTTT. It specifies CASSFQTGAPGNTIYF. Filled out from reference TRBV7-2 and TRBJ1-3, the complete variable domain reads GAGVSQSPSNKVTEKGKDVELRCDPISGHTALYWYRQSLGQGLEFLIYFQGNSAPDKSGLPSDRFSAERTGGSVSTLTIQRTQQEDSAVYLCASSFQTGAPGNTIYFGEGSWLTVV.

J is TRBJ2-5 and V is TRBV27, with TRBD2 matching over 8 bases. Germline V gene data show CDR1 as MNHEY and CDR2 as SMNVEV (reference sequence). J was trimmed by 5 bases and V by 5 bases; bases with no gene match: 13. This CDR3 is built from 16 residues. The CDR3 spells CASSLDPSGLEETQYF. The CDR3 nucleotides read TGTGCCAGCAGTCTCGATCCTAGCGGGCTTGAGGAGACCCAGTACTTC.

The chain is built from TRBV7-9 and TRBJ2-3; 10 bases match TRBD2. V gave up 4 bases and J gave up 2 bases; unmatched junction bases: 9. The germline V gene encodes CDR1 SEHNR and CDR2 FQNEAQ (reference sequence). The CDR3 has 17 residues. For the CDR3, the DNA is TGTGCCAGCAGCTCCGGACTAGCGGAGTGGGACACAGATACGCAGTATTTT. It is translated as CASSSGLAEWDTDTQYF.

This clone showed up just a few times. This chain links TRBV27 with TRBJ1-6; 8 bases agree with TRBD1. Unmatched junction bases numbered 12, after V lost 4 bases and J lost 7 bases. The length of the CDR3 is 17 residues. Germline lookup yields CDR1 MNHEY and CDR2 SMNVEV (reference sequence). The CDR3 nucleotides are TGTGCCAGCAGTTCCCCTACAGGGGGAGGGCACAATTCACCCCTCCACTTT. This sequence encodes CASSSPTGGGHNSPLHF.

The J gene is TRBJ2-6, the V gene TRBV6-5, with a tentative D call TRBD1 (6 bases). V lost 6 bases, J lost 4 bases, and 10 bases lay in between. CDR1 is MNHEY, CDR2 SVGAGI, per germline. The CDR3 runs 14 residues. CDR3 region: CASSTGTGANVLTF. CDR3 DNA sequence: TGTGCCAGCAGCACAGGGACCGGGGCCAACGTCCTGACTTTC.

This clone was seen a single time. The gene calls are TRBV28 and TRBJ1-1; D might be TRBD1 (6 bases). The ends were cut back, 5 bases at V and 4 bases at J, with 20 bases in the middle. The CDR3 totals 16 residues. Per germline, CDR1 MDHEN and CDR2 SYDVKM. CDR3 sequence: CASSLSTGYRGTEAFF. The CDR3 DNA reads as TGTGCCAGCAGTCTATCCACAGGGTATCGTGGCACTGAAGCTTTCTTT. Variable domain in full (rest from reference TRBV28 and TRBJ1-1): DVKVTQSSRYLVKRTGEKVFLECVQDMDHENMFWYRQDPGLGLRLIYFSYDVKMKEKGDIPEGYSVSREKKERFSLILESASTNQTSMYLCASSLSTGYRGTEAFFGQGTRLTVV.

V is TRBV25-1 and J is TRBJ2-1; D is undetermined. This CDR3 spans 11 amino acids. Germline V gene data show CDR1 as MGHDK and CDR2 as SYGVNS. V was pared by 7 bases and J by 10 bases, with 11 bases between. The CDR3 nucleotides are TGTGCCAGCAACCAGGCATCCGAGCAGTTCTTC. It encodes CASNQASEQFF.

This sequence joins TRBV5-1 and TRBJ1-1; TRBD1 matches 11 bases. CDR1 SGHRS and CDR2 YFSETQ come from the germline V gene. V lost 3 bases, J lost 5 bases, and 12 bases stayed unmatched. The CDR3 totals 17 residues. In DNA form, the CDR3 reads TGCGCCAGCAGCTCCTTAAATTCGGACAGGGGGCAGACTGAAGCTTTCTTT. Translated, it gives CASSSLNSDRGQTEAFF.

The V call is TRBV9, the J call TRBJ2-1; the D gene is possibly TRBD2 (5 bases). The CDR3 extends over 15 amino acids. Trimming took 0 bases from V and 4 from J, leaving 11 bases between them. CDR1 and CDR2 (germline): SGDLS, YYNGEE. Here the CDR3 DNA reads TGTGCCAGCAGCGTAGATGAGGGTTCTTACAATGAGCAGTTCTTC. Translated: CASSVDEGSYNEQFF.

The genes are TRBV5-1 and TRBJ1-4; tentatively, D is TRBD1 (5 bases). V lost 4 bases to trimming and J lost 4 bases, with 14 bases between them. The CDR3 is 15 amino acids. Germline V gene data show CDR1 as SGHRS and CDR2 as YFSETQ. This chain's CDR3 is CASSPGLSGNEKLFF. CDR3 in DNA: TGCGCCAGCAGCCCAGGGTTGTCGGGTAATGAAAAACTGTTTTTT. Supplemented by reference TRBV5-1 and TRBJ1-4, the full variable domain reads KAGVTQTPRYLIKTRGQQVTLSCSPISGHRSVSWYQQTPGQGLQFLFEYFSETQRNKGNFPGRFSGRQFSNSRSEMNVSTLELGDSALYLCASSPGLSGNEKLFFGSGTQLSVL.

The V call is TRBV28, the J call TRBJ1-5; D is unclear. V shed 3 bases and J shed 4 bases, with 7 bases lying between them. The germline V gene has CDR1 MDHEN and CDR2 SYDVKM. This CDR3 is 13 amino acids long. In nucleotides, the CDR3 is TGTGCCAGCAGTTTCGCCGGGAATCAGCCCCAGCATTTT. Translating gives CASSFAGNQPQHF. The entire variable domain, with the rest obtained from reference TRBV28 and TRBJ1-5, is as follows: DVKVTQSSRYLVKRTGEKVFLECVQDMDHENMFWYRQDPGLGLRLIYFSYDVKMKEKGDIPEGYSVSREKKERFSLILESASTNQTSMYLCASSFAGNQPQHFGDGTRLSIL.

This clone was seen more than once but under ten times. The V and J genes are TRBV27 and TRBJ2-7; tentative D call: TRBD2 (6 bases). Germline CDR1 reads MNHEY; CDR2 reads SMNVEV (reference sequence). V was clipped by 6 bases and J by 5 bases, with 17 bases between them. CDR3 length: 14 residues. The CDR3 DNA sequence: TGTGCCAGCAGGGAGGCGACTAGTTTTGACGAGCAGTACTTC. Translated: CASREATSFDEQYF.

The chain recombines TRBV28 with TRBJ2-7; perhaps TRBD1 as D (6 bases). Germline V gene sequence: CDR1 MDHEN, CDR2 SYDVKM. Trimming took 2 bases from V and 2 from J, leaving 10 bases between them. The CDR3 is 14 residues long. The CDR3 DNA sequence: TGTGCCAGCAGTTTACAACAGGGTCCCTACGAGCAGTACTTC. Translated, it gives CASSLQQGPYEQYF.

Here the CDR3 reads CASTAEQGNYEQYF. The CDR3 bases are TGTGCCAGCACCGCGGAACAGGGGAACTACGAGCAGTACTTC. The chain employs TRBV7-9 and TRBJ2-7; 7 bases are shared with TRBD1. The germline gives CDR1 SEHNR, CDR2 FQNEAQ (reference sequence). V lost 7 bases, J lost 3 bases, and 9 bases stayed unmatched. The length of the CDR3 is 14 residues.

This clone occurred a few times. V gene TRBV4-1 combines with J gene TRBJ2-3; TRBD2 matches at 9 bases. Per the germline V gene, CDR1 is MGHRA and CDR2 is YSYEKL. Trimming took 4 bases from V and 1 from J; bases not matched to a gene: 6. There are 16 residues in the CDR3. The CDR3 DNA reads as TGCGCCAGCAGCCTCCTACGACTAGCGGGCACAGATACGCAGTATTTT. Residues: CASSLLRLAGTDTQYF.

The table lists this clone with a few counts. This chain links TRBV4-3 with TRBJ2-7; 8 bases agree with TRBD2. This CDR3 is 14 amino acids long. CDR1 LGHNA and CDR2 YSLEER come from the germline V gene. V lost 2 bases and J lost 3; bases outside the gene matches: 3. This chain's CDR3 is CASSQWSGSYEQYF. The CDR3 DNA reads as TGCGCCAGCAGCCAATGGAGCGGGAGCTACGAGCAGTACTTC.

The rearrangement joins TRBV30 to TRBJ2-4; D possibly corresponds to TRBD2 (5 bases). Trimming pared 3 bases from V and 7 bases from J, leaving 16 bases between. The germline gives CDR1 GTSNPN, CDR2 SVGIG (reference sequence). The CDR3 has 14 residues. CDR3 DNA: TGTGCCTGGAGCGGCGGGCTAGGTGGTAACATTCAGTACTTC. Protein: CAWSGGLGGNIQYF.

The chain links TRBV27 to TRBJ2-7, with D perhaps matching TRBD2 (6 bases). With 8 bases removed from V and 0 bases from J, the gap between germline ends came to 17 bases. The CDR3 has 15 amino acids. Per the germline V gene, CDR1 is MNHEY and CDR2 is SMNVEV (reference sequence). This CDR3 reads CASWIRASASYEQYF. The DNA for the CDR3 is TGTGCCAGCTGGATTCGGGCTAGCGCCTCCTACGAGCAGTACTTC.

The V and J genes are TRBV2 and TRBJ1-1; D remains ambiguous. V dropped 0 bases and J dropped 2 bases, with 7 bases sitting between them. The CDR3 totals 14 residues. Looked up from germline, CDR1 is SNHLY and CDR2 is FYNNEI. The CDR3 protein is CASSEALSNTEAFF. CDR3 bases: TGTGCCAGCAGTGAAGCGCTTAGTAACACTGAAGCTTTCTTT.

The chain recombines TRBV6-5 with TRBJ2-7; TRBD2 matches at 11 bases. Germline assignment: CDR1 MNHEY and CDR2 SVGAGI. Germline trimming cut 5 bases from V and 6 bases from J; bases unmatched to any gene: 9. The CDR3 loop spans 15 amino acids. The CDR3 sequence is CASSNQLAGGSEQYF. The DNA of the CDR3 is TGTGCCAGCAGTAATCAGCTAGCGGGAGGCAGCGAGCAGTACTTC.

CDR3 in amino acids: CASSPGQIQETQYF. The CDR3 DNA reads as TGTGCCAGCAGTCCCGGACAAATTCAAGAGACCCAGTACTTC. This chain joins TRBV27 and TRBJ2-5; perhaps TRBD1 as D (5 bases). This CDR3 region has 14 residues. V was pared by 5 bases and J by 2 bases, with 12 bases between. CDR1 and CDR2 (germline): MNHEY, SMNVEV (reference sequence).

The rearrangement joins TRBV19 to TRBJ1-1; 8 nucleotides line up with TRBD1. Germline CDR1 is LNHDA and CDR2 is SQIVND (reference sequence). With V trimmed by 1 base and J by 11 bases, 6 bases remained unmatched. The CDR3 extends over 13 amino acids. CDR3 protein: CASSIGTGNNAFF. In nucleotides, the CDR3 is TGTGCCAGTAGTATAGGGACAGGGAATAACGCTTTCTTT.

This clone has just a few counts. The rearrangement joins TRBV7-3 to TRBJ2-1; 7 bases line up with TRBD2. Germline CDR1 is SGHTA and CDR2 is FQGTGA. Trimming removed 5 bases from V and 0 bases from J; junction bases left unmatched: 13. This CDR3 has 18 residues. CDR3 nucleotide sequence: TGTGCCAGCAGCCCGCAGGCCAGCGGGGATGACTCCTACAATGAGCAGTTCTTC. Translation gives CASSPQASGDDSYNEQFF.